The T cell receptor beta chain described here comes from a study of T cells in Graves' hyperthyroidism and ophthalmopathy. Study details: The blood sample was taken at first diagnosis, before treatment began.

A word on this clonotype: Sequence at one end of the junction differs from germline and may be a read error.

Authors of the study amplified TCR beta CDR3 regions from RNA transcripts. The primer set for the first-round RT-PCR of the TCR CDR3 was HTBI. TCRdb fed the multiplex PCR reads into MiXCR, producing one record per CDR3 protein. This sample has hundreds of thousands of distinct CDR3 sequences, with over 15% found just once. The CDR3 has 15 amino acids. The germline CDR1 and CDR2 sequences are MDHEN and SYDVKM. The origin of this receptor is a woman aged 18-29 years with Graves' ophthalmopathy. The sequencing input was blood. V usage is TRBV28 and J usage is TRBJ2-5; TRBD2 matches 12 bases. The CDR3 loop reads CASNPTVRTSGVRHF. The CDR3 nucleotides are TGTGCCAGCAACCCAACGGTGAGGACTAGCGGGGTGCGTCACTTC. Together with reference TRBV28 and TRBJ2-5, the CDR3 gives the full variable domain: DVKVTQSSRYLVKRTGEKVFLECVQDMDHENMFWYRQDPGLGLRLIYFSYDVKMKEKGDIPEGYSVSREKKERFSLILESASTNQTSMYLCASNPTVRTSGVRHFGPGTRLLVL.